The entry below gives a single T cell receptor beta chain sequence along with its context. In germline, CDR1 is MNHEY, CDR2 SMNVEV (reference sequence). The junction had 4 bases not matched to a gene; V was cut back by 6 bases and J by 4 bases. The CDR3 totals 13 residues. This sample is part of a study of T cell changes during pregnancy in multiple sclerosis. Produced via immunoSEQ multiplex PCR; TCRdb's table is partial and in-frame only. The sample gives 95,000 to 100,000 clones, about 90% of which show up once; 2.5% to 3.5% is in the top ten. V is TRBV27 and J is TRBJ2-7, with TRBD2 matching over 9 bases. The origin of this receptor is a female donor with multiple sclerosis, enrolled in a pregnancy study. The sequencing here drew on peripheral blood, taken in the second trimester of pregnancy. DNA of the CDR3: TGTGCCAGCAGGGCGGGAGGGGTATACGAGCAGTACTTC. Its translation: CASRAGGVYEQYF.